This entry features one T cell receptor (beta chain) sequence. The data stem from a study of cytomegalovirus exposure and HLA in healthy donors. V was pared by 0 bases and J by 5 bases, with 6 bases of the junction left unmatched. Germline-derived CDR1 and CDR2 are SGHRS and YFSETQ. This CDR3 region has 15 residues. PCR involved 60 Vbeta and 13 Jbeta primers. The assay was immunoSEQ multiplex PCR, and TCRdb's table has in-frame clones only and misses some. The repertoire has 98,000 or so clones, 76% of them found once; the top ten carry about 5.4%. This receptor was obtained from a woman in her late teens or twenties in good health and CMV-seropositive. Specimen: PBMCs. The V and J genes are TRBV5-1 and TRBJ1-1; TRBD1 matches 8 bases. The CDR3 spells CASSLGTGKRTEAFF. For the CDR3, the DNA is TGCGCCAGCAGCTTGGGGACAGGGAAAAGAACTGAAGCTTTCTTT.